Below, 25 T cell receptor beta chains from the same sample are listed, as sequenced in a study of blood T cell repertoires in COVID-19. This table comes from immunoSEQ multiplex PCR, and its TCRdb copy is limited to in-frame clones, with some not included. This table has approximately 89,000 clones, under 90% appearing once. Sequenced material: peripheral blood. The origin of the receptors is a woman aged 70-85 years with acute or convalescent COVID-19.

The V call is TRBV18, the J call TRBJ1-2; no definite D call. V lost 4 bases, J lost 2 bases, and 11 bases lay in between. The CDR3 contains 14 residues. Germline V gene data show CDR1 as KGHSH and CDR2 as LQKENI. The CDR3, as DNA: TGTGCCAGCTCACTTAACCGGGAGAACTATGGCTACACCTTC. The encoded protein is CASSLNRENYGYTF.

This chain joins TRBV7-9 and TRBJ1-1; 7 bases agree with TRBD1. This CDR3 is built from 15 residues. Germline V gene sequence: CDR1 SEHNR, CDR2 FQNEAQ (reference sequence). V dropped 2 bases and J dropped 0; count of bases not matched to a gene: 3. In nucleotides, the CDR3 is TGTGCCAGCAGCTTAAGGCAGGGGGTGAACACTGAAGCTTTCTTT. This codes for CASSLRQGVNTEAFF. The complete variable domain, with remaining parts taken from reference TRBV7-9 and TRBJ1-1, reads DTGVSQNPRHKITKRGQNVTFRCDPISEHNRLYWYRQTLGQGPEFLTYFQNEAQLEKSRLLSDRFSAERPKGSFSTLEIQRTEQGDSAMYLCASSLRQGVNTEAFFGQGTRLTVV.

CDR3 nucleotide sequence: TGTGCCAGCAGTTTCGAGTCGAAGCATACGCAGTATTTT. It specifies CASSFESKHTQYF. The chain has TRBV12-3 or TRBV12-4 and TRBJ2-3; D is ambiguous. The CDR3 totals 13 residues. The V end lost 3 bases, the J end lost 7 bases, and 11 bases lay between the germline ends.

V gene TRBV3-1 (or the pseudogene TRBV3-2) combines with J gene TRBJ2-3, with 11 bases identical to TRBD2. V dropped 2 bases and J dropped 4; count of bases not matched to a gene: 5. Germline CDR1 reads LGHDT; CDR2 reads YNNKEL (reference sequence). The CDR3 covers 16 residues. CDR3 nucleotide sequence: TGTGCCAGCAGCCAAACCACGACTAGCGGGGCAGATACGCAGTATTTT. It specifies CASSQTTTSGADTQYF.

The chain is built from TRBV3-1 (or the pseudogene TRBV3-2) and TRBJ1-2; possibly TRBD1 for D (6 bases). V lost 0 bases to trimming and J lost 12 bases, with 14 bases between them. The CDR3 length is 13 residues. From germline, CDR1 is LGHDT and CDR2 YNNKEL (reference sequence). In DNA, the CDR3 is TGTGCCAGCAGCCAAGAAGTCATAGGGGGAAACACCTTC. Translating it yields CASSQEVIGGNTF.

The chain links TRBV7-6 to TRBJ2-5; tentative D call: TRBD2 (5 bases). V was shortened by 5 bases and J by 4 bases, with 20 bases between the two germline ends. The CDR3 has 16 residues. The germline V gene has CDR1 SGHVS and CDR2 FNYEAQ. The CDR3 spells CASSLDWVGGRETQYF. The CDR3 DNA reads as TGTGCCAGCAGCCTGGATTGGGTTGGAGGAAGAGAGACCCAGTACTTC.

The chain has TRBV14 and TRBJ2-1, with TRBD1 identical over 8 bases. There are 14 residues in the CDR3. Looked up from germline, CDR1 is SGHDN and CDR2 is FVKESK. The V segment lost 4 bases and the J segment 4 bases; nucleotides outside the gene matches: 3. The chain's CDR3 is CASSRRDRYNEQFF. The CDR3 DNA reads TGTGCCAGCAGCCGACGGGACAGGTACAATGAGCAGTTCTTC.

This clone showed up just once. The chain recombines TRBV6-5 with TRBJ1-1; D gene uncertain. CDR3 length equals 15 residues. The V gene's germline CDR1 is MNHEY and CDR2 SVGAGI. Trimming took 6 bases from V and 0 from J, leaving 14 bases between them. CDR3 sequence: CASRRGVRMNTEAFF. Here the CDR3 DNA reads TGTGCCAGCAGGCGCGGGGTCCGGATGAACACTGAAGCTTTCTTT.

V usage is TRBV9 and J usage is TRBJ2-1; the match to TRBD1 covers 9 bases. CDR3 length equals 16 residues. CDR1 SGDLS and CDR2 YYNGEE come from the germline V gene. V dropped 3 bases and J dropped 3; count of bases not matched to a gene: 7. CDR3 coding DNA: TGTGCCAGCAGCGGACGTGGGACAGGGTACTACAATGAGCAGTTCTTC. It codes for CASSGRGTGYYNEQFF.

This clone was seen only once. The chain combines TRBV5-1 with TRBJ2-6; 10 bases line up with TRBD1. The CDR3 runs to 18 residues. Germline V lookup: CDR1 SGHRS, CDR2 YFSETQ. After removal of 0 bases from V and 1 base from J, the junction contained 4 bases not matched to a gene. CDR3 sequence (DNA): TGCGCCAGCAGCTTGGGGGACAGGGGTAGGTCTGGGGCCAACGTCCTGACTTTC. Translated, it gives CASSLGDRGRSGANVLTF.

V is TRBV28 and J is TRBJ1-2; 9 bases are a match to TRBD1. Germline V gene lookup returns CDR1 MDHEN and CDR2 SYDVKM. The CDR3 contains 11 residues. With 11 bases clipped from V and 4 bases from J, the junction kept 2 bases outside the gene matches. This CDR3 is CAGQGTYGYTF. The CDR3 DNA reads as TGTGCCGGACAGGGGACCTATGGCTACACCTTC.

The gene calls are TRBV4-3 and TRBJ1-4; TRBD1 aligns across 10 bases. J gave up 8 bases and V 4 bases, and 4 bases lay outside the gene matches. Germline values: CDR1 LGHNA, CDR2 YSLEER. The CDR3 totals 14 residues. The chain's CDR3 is CASSPGQGREKLFF. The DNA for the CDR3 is TGCGCCAGCAGCCCGGGACAGGGGAGAGAAAAACTGTTTTTT.

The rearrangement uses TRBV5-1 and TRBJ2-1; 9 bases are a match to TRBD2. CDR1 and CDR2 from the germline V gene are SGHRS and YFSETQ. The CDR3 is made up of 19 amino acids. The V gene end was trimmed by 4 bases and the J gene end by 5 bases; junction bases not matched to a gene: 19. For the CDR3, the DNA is TGCGCCAGCAGCCCCCGGTTCCGTGGGTTGGCGGGAGGGGACAATGAGCAGTTCTTC. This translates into CASSPRFRGLAGGDNEQFF.

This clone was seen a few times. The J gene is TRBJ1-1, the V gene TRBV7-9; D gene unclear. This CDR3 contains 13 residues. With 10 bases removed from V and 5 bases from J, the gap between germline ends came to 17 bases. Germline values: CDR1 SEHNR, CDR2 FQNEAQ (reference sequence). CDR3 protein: CAMRPKVGTEAFF. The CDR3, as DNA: TGTGCCATGCGGCCGAAGGTCGGAACTGAAGCTTTCTTT.

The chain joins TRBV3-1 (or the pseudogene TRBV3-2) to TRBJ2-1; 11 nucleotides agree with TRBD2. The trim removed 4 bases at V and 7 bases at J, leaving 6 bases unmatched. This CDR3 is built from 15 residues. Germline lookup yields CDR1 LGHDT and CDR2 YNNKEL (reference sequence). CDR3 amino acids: CASSPRLAGRNEQFF. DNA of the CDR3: TGTGCCAGCAGCCCCAGACTAGCGGGGAGGAATGAGCAGTTCTTC.

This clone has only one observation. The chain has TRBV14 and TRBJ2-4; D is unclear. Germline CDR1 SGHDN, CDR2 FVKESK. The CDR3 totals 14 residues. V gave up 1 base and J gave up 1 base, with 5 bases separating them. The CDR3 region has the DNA TGTGCCAGCAGCCAAGTCGGGGCCAAAAACATTCAGTACTTC. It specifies CASSQVGAKNIQYF.

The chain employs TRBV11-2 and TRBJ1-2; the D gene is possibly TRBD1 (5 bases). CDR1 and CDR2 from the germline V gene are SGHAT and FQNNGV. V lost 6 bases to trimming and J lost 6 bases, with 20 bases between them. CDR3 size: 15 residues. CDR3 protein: CASSSTTQGLDGYTF. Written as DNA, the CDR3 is TGTGCCAGCAGTTCGACGACCCAGGGACTTGATGGCTACACCTTC.

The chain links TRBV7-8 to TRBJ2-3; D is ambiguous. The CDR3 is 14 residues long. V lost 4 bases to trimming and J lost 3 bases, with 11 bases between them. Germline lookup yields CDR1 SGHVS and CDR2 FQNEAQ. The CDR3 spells CASSSNRATDTQYF. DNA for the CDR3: TGTGCCAGCAGCTCCAACAGAGCTACAGATACGCAGTATTTT.

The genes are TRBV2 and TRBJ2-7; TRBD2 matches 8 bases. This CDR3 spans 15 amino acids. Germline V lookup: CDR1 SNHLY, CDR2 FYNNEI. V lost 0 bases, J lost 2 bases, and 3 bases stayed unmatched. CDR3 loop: CASSEARLATYEQYV. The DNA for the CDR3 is TGTGCCAGCAGTGAAGCGAGACTAGCGACCTACGAGCAGTACGTC.

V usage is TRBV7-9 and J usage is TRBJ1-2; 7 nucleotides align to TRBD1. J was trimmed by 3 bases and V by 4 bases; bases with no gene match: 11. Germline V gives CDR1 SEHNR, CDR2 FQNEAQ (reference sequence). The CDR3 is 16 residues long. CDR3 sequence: CASSSSSGGADYGYTF. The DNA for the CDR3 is TGTGCCAGCAGCTCCTCCTCAGGGGGAGCCGACTATGGCTACACCTTC.

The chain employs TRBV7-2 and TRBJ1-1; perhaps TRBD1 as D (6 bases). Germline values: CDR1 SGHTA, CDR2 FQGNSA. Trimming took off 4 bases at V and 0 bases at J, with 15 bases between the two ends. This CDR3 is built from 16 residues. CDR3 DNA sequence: TGTGCCAGCAGCTCATCCTTGGGGACACTGAACACTGAAGCTTTCTTT. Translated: CASSSSLGTLNTEAFF.

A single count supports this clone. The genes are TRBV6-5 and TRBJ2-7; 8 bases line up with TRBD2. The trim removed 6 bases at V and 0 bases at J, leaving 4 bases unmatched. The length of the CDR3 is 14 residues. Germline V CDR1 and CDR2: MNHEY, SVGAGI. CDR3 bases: TGTGCCAGCAGAGGGACTAGGAGCTCCTACGAGCAGTACGTC. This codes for CASRGTRSSYEQYV.

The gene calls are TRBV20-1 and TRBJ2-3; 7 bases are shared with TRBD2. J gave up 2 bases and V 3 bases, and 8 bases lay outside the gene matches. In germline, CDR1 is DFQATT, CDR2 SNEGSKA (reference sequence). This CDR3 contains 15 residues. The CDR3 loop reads CSASMREKDTDTQYF. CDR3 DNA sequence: TGCAGTGCTAGTATGCGGGAGAAGGACACAGATACGCAGTATTTT.

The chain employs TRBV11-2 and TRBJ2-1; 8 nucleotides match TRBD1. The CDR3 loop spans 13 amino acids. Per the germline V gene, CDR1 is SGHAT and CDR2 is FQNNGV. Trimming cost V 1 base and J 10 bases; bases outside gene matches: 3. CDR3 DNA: TGTGCCAGCAGCTTAGGGACAGGGCAAGAGCAGTTCTTC. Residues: CASSLGTGQEQFF.

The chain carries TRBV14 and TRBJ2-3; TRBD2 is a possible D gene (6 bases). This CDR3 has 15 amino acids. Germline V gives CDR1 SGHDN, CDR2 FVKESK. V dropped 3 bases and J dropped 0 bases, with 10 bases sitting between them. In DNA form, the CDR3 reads TGTGCCAGCAGCCAGGCCGGGACTAGCACAGATACGCAGTATTTT. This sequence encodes CASSQAGTSTDTQYF.